This T cell receptor (beta chain) was recorded in a study of blood T cell repertoires in COVID-19. Study summary: Researchers got acute and convalescent COVID-19 samples from the United States, Italy and Spain. PBMCs, B-cell-depleted T cells, or T cells provided the cDNA or gDNA that made up the material.

The CDR3 length is 13 residues. The V and J ends lost 3 bases and 5 bases respectively, with 8 bases between them. The repertoire was sequenced with immunoSEQ multiplex PCR; TCRdb's copy has only in-frame clones and lacks some. Of some 150,000 clones in the sample, 85% were seen once. This clone was counted a single time. The sample was peripheral blood. The source of this sequence is a middle-aged woman with active or convalescent COVID-19. The gene calls are TRBV12-3 or TRBV12-4 and TRBJ1-5; the D is unclear. For the CDR3, the DNA is TGTGCCAGCAGTTTCCCCCCTGATCAGCCCCAGCATTTT. Translation: CASSFPPDQPQHF.